One T cell receptor (beta chain) is described in this entry. The entry originates in a study of T cell repertoires in cytomegalovirus infection. TCRdb re-called the reads through MiXCR, storing one row per CDR3 protein. Of about 440,000 distinct CDR3 sequences in the sample, approximately 31% were seen once. The J segment lost 2 bases and the V segment lost 4 bases, leaving 9 bases of the junction unmatched. The CDR3 is 17 amino acids. Germline V lookup: CDR1 SEHNR, CDR2 FQNEAQ (reference sequence). This sequence joins TRBV7-9 and TRBJ2-3, with 10 nucleotides matching TRBD2. Sequences were obtained from PBMCs. This receptor was obtained from a human donor in good health (CMV status not recorded). Some clones in this sample may be carry-over from other donors' samples. The CDR3 region is CASSSLAGGKYTDTQYF. For the CDR3, the DNA is TGTGCCAGCAGCTCCTTAGCGGGGGGTAAATACACAGATACGCAGTATTTT.